This T cell receptor (beta chain) is drawn from a study of blood T cells in healthy people across ages (dated by TCRdb to the mid-2010s). Notes on the research overall: In model experiments, roughly one uniquely barcoded TCR beta cDNA molecule per two T cells was captured by template switching. Using deep sequencing normalized with unique cDNA molecular identifiers, the study measured how TCR beta repertoire diversity changes with age. Donors were grouped into four age groups: young (average roughly 16 years), middle-aged (about 38), aged (about 60) and long-lived (around 80). Two additional independent replicas of 1 million unique cDNA reads from the same blood draw were analyzed for two donors (one aged 18 to 29 and one aged 80 or older). To avoid experimental bias, donors of different ages were randomly spread across the sequencing lanes.

Broad study findings and their caveats: Since profiling was done on bulk unsorted PBMCs, naive and antigen-experienced compartments could not be conclusively compared. There was a strong correlation between observed TCR beta diversity and the percentage of naive T cells measured by flow cytometry. Donor CMV infection status was unknown, potentially confounding age-related changes in expanded clonotypes. Estimates of total diversity from one million sequenced T cells were regarded as lower bounds and underestimates. Compared with the aged group, more naive CD4+ T cells, fewer expanded clones and increased TCR diversity were shown by the long-lived group, suggesting age selection. Observed TCR beta diversity per million T cells fell roughly linearly with age, and a significant reduction was already apparent by age around 40.

The 39 donors, aged roughly 6 to 95 years, were systemically healthy Caucasian individuals from Russia. Roughly 9 milliliters of peripheral blood were drawn from each donor into EDTA-treated Vacutainer tubes. Ficoll-Paque density-gradient centrifugation was used to isolate PBMCs, with at least 6.5 million per sample. Total RNA, at least 6 micrograms per sample, was extracted from PBMCs with Trizol reagent. For every donor, flow cytometry on a PBMC aliquot measured the percentage of naive CD45RAhigh/CD27high T cells. Library creation used 5' RACE. Data came from an Illumina HiSeq 2500. A second PCR of roughly 6 to 11 cycles was run with a J-beta primer mix and a sample-barcoded 5' primer. Each TCR beta cDNA molecule received a unique molecular identifier from a template-switch 5' adaptor carrying 12 random nucleotides. Each sample yielded at least 2.5 million CDR3-containing paired-end reads. First-strand cDNA synthesis was performed from all RNA using the Mint cDNA synthesis kit, with priming by a TRBC-specific oligonucleotide. All cDNA was treated with uracil-DNA glycosylase and then went through a first 18-cycle PCR with the universal primers M1SS and BC2_uni_R. Per the original workflow: For normalization, 1 million high-quality reads, each with a distinct molecular identifier, were randomly selected from each sample. Instead of being binned into consensus sequences, reads that shared molecular identifiers were thrown out. MiTCR, set to a Q25 quality threshold and the strictest error-elimination algorithm, was used for CDR3 identification, clonotype clustering and error correction. Lower-bound total TCR beta diversity was estimated with a nonparametric unseen species model using Euler transformation. The public reads were reprocessed in TCRdb via fastp at Q25 and MiXCR, keeping in-frame beta chains. Rows with one shared CDR3 protein collapse into an entry with the most common genes and DNA. These V and J calls are TCRdb output, not the study's own analysis. This sample holds some 1.6 million distinct CDR3 sequences; about 32% were observed only once. The ten largest clones take up around 11% of the sample.

As encoded in the germline V gene (reference sequence), CDR1 is GTSNPN while CDR2 is SVGIG. There are 14 amino acids in the CDR3, from cysteine to phenylalanine inclusive. Only CDR3 DNA is held: 42 bases, read in frame from base 1. This clonotype has just a few counts. Its antigen is still unknown. An end of the junction differs from the germline gene, which may be a read error. The rearrangement joined TRBV30 to TRBJ2-1; the D segment cannot be called with confidence. Sequenced input: blood. This sequence originates from a woman in her 30s in good health. The DNA reads TGCGCCTGGAGTCGGCTTGAAGGGTACAATGAGCAGTTCTTC. It is translated as CAWSRLEGYNEQFF.